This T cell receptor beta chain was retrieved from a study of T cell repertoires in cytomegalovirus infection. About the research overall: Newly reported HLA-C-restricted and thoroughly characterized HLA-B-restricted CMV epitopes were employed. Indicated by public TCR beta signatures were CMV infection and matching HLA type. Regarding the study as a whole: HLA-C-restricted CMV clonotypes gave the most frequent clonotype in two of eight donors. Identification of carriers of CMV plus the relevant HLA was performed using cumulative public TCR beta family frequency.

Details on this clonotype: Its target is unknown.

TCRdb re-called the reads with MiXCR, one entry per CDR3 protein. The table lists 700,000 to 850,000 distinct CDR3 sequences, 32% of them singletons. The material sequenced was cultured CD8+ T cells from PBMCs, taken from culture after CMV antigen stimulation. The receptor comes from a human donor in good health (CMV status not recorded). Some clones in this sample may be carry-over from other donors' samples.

This CDR3 is CAITDTTGPPMPGYTF. The CDR3 nucleotides are TGTGCCATCACCGACACGACAGGGCCCCCTATGCCGGGCTACACCTTC. The J gene is TRBJ1-2, the V gene TRBV10-3; 7 bases are a match to TRBD1. This CDR3 comprises 16 residues. Germline loops: CDR1 ENHRY, CDR2 SYGVKD. V dropped 7 bases and J dropped 8; count of bases not matched to a gene: 19.